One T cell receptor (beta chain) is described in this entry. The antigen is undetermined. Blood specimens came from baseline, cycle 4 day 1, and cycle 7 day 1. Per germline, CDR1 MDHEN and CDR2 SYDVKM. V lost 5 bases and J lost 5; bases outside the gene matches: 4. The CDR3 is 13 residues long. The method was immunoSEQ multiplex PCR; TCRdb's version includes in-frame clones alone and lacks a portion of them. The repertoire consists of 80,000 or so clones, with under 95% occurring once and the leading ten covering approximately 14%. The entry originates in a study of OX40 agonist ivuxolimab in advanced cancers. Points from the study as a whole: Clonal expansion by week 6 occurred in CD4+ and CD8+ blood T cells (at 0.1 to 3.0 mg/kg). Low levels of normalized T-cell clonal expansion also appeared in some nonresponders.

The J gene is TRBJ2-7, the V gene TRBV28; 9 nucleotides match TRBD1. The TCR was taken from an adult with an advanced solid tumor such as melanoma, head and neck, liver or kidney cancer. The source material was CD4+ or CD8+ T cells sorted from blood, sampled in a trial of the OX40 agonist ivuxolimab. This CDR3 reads CASSGTGIHEQYF. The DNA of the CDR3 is TGTGCCAGCAGTGGGACAGGGATCCACGAGCAGTACTTC.